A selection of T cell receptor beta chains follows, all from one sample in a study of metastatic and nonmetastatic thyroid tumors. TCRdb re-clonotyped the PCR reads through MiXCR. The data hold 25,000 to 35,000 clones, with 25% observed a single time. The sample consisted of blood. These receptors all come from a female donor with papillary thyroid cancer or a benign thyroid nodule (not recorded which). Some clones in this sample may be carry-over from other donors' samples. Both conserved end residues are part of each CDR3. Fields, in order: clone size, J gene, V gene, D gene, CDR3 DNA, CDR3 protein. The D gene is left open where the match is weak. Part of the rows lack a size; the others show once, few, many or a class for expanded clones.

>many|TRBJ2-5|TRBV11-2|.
TGTGCCAGCAGCTTGGGCCCTACCCCAGAGGAGACCCAGTACTTC
CASSLGPTPEETQYF
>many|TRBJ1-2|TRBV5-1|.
TGCGCCAGCAGCTTACTTGGGCAAAATTCGCACGGCTACACCTTC
CASSLLGQNSHGYTF
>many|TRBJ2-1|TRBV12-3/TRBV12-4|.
TGTGCCAGCAGTCCAGGGGATGAGCAGTTCTTC
CASSPGDEQFF
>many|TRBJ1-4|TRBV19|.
TGTGCCAGTAGTACCCTCGGGCAGTTAATTGCAACTAATGAAAAACTGTTTTTT
CASSTLGQLIATNEKLFF
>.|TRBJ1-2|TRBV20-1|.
TGCAGTGCACCACAGCCCTTTTCCCTGATAGCTAACTATGGCTACACCTTC
CSAPQPFSLIANYGYTF
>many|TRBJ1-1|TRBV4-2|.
TGTGCCAGCAGCCAAGATGGGACACACAACACTGAAGCTTTCTTT
CASSQDGTHNTEAFF
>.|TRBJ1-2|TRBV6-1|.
TGTGCCAGCAGTGAAGAGGGGCTTAGCTATGGCTACACCTTC
CASSEEGLSYGYTF
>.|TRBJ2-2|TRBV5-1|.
TGCGCCAGCAGCTTGGTGGTAGCGAACACCGGGGAGCTGTTTTTT
CASSLVVANTGELFF
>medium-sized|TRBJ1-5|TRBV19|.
TGTGCCAGTAGTATAGACCCCAGGGTCAACCGAGGGCCCCAGCATTTT
CASSIDPRVNRGPQHF
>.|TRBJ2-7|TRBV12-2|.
TGTGCAAGTCGCCTAGGGGGACTCTCCTCTTACGAGCAGTACTTC
CASRLGGLSSYEQYF
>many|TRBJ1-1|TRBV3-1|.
TGTGCCAGCAGCCAAGGGGTTGGGACAATCTACACTGAAGCTTTCTTT
CASSQGVGTIYTEAFF
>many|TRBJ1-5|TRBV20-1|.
TGCAGTGCTAGCCGGGGCAATCAGCCCCAGCATTTT
CSASRGNQPQHF
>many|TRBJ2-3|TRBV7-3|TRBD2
TGTGCCAGCAGCGGGACTAGCGGGAGCTTGGATACGCAGTATTTT
CASSGTSGSLDTQYF
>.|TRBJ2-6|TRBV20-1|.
TGCAGTACTCCTAACGGTGGGGCCAACGTACTGACTTTC
CSTPNGGANVLTF
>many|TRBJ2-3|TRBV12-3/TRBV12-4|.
TGTGCCAGCAAGCAGGGTTCTAGCACAGATACGCAGTATTTT
CASKQGSSTDTQYF
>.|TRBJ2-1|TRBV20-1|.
TGCAGTCCTAGGGGTTTGGGAAGGAATGAGCAGTTCTTC
CSPRGLGRNEQFF
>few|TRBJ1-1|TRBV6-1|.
TGTGCCAGCAGTGAGCCACAGGGTTGCACTGAGGCTTTCTTT
CASSEPQGCTEAFF
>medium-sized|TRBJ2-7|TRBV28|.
TGTGCCAGCACTGGGGGGCGGAGTACCTACGAGCAGTACTTC
CASTGGRSTYEQYF
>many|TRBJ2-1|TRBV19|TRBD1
TGTGCCACCGGACAGGGGGCCTACAATGAGCAATTCTTC
CATGQGAYNEQFF
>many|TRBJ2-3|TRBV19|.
TGTGCCAGTTCGTCCACCTGGGCAGATACGCAGTATTTT
CASSSTWADTQYF
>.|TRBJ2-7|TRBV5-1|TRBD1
TGCGCCAGCACCGGGACAGGGGACGAGCAGTACTTC
CASTGTGDEQYF
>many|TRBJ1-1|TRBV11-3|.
TGTGCCAGCAGTACGAGGGACTCCCGAAGGTACCCTGAAGCTTTCTTT
CASSTRDSRRYPEAFF
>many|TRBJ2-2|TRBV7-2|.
TGTGCCAGCAGCCCGAGGATGAAAAACACCGGGGAGCTGTTTTTT
CASSPRMKNTGELFF
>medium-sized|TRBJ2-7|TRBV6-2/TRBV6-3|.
TGTGCCAGCACAGGCACCTACGAGCAGTACTTC
CASTGTYEQYF
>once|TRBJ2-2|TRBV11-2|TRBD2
TGTGCCAGCAGCTTAGTTTCTAGCGGGACCGGGGAGCTGTTTTTT
CASSLVSSGTGELFF
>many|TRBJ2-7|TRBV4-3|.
TGCGCCAGCAGCCAGGGGGGCTACGAGCAGTACTTC
CASSQGGYEQYF
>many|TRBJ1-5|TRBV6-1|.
TGTGCCAGCTCTACGGGGGAAAATCAGCCCCAGCATTTT
CASSTGENQPQHF
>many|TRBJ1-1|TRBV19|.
TGTGCCAGTAGTATTGAAAGAGGGCAGACAGCAAACACTGAAGCTTTCTTT
CASSIERGQTANTEAFF
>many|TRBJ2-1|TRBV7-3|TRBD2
TGTGCCAGCAGCTTAAGGGCGGGAGGGATTAGCTCCTACAATGAGCAGTTCTTC
CASSLRAGGISSYNEQFF
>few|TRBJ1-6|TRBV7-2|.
TGTGCCAGCAGCCACACTTGGTCACCCCTCCACTTT
CASSHTWSPLHF
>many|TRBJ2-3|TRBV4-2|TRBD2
TGTGCCAGCAGCCAACCCGTGGGTGGGACTAGCGAGGATACGCAGTATTTT
CASSQPVGGTSEDTQYF
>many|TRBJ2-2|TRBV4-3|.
TGCGCCAGCAGCCAAGGATCAGGGGCCGGGGAGCTGTTTTTT
CASSQGSGAGELFF
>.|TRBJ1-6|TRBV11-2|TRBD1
TGTGCCAGCAGATACAGGGGGAGGGATTCATCCCTCCACTTT
CASRYRGRDSSLHF
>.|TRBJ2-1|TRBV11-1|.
TGTGCCAGCAGCTTAGCTAGCGGATTTAACAATGAGCAGTTCTTC
CASSLASGFNNEQFF
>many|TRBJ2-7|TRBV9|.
TGTGCCAGCAGCGTAACAGGCCTTTCCTACGAGCAGTACTTC
CASSVTGLSYEQYF
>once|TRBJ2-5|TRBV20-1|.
TGCAGTGCTGCACAGCGTGATGTAGAGACCCAGTACTTC
CSAAQRDVETQYF
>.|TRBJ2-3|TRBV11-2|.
TGTGCCAGCAGCTTAGTTCGGTCCTCTAGCACAGATACGCAGTATTTT
CASSLVRSSSTDTQYF
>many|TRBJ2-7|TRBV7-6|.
TGTGCCAGCAGCTTAGACACTTCCTCCTACGAGCAGTACTTC
CASSLDTSSYEQYF
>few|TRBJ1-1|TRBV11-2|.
TGTGCCAGCAGCTTAGTAAGAGGGCACACTGAAGCTTTCTTT
CASSLVRGHTEAFF
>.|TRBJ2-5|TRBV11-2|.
TGTGCCAGAAGCTTAGAGGTTCAGCGGGCAGAGACCCAGTACTTC
CARSLEVQRAETQYF
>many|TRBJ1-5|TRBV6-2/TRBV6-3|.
TGTGCCAGCAGCGACGCTTATAGCAATCAGCCCCAGCATTTT
CASSDAYSNQPQHF
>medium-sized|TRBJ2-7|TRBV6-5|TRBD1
TGTGCCAGCAGTTACTCGACAGGGCCCCGGGAGCAGTACTTC
CASSYSTGPREQYF
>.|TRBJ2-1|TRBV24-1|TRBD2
TGTGCCACCAGTGACGCCGGGACTAGCTATGAGCAGTTCTTC
CATSDAGTSYEQFF
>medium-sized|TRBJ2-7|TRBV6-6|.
TGTGCCAGCAGTTACTCCCTAGAGGCGGACGAGCAGTACTTC
CASSYSLEADEQYF
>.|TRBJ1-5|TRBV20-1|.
TGCAGTGCTGAACCCCCGGGACAAGATAGCAATCAGCCCCAGCATTTT
CSAEPPGQDSNQPQHF